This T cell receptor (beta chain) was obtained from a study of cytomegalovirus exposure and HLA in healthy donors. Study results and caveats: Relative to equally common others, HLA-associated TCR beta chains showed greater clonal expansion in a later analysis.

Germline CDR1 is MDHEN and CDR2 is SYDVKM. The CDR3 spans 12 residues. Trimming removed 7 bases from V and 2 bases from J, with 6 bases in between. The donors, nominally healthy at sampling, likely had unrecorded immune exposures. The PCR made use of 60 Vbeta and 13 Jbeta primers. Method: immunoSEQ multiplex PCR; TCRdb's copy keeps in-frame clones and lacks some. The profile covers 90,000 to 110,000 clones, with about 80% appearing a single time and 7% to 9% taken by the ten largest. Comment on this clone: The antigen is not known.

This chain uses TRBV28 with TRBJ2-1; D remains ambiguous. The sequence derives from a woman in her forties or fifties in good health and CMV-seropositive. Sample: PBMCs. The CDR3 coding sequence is TGTGCCAGCACGACAACCTACAATGAGCAGTTCTTC. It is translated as CASTTTYNEQFF.